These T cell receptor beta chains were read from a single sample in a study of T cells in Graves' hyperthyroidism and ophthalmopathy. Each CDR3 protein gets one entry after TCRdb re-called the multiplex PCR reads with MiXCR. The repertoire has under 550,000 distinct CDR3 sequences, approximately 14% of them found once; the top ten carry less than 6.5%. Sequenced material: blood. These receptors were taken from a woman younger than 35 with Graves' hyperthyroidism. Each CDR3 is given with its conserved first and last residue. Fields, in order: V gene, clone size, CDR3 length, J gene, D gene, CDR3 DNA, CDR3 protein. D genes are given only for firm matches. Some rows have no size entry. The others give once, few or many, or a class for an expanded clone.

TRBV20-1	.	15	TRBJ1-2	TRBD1	TGCAGTGCTAGGCCGGGACAGGGGACGGAGTATGGCTACACCTTC	CSARPGQGTEYGYTF
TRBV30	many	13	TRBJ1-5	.	TGTGCCTGGAGTGAGGATAGCAATCAGCCCCAGCATTTT	CAWSEDSNQPQHF
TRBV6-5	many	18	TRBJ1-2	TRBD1	TGTGCCAGCAGTTACTCACCCCCTACCTCCGGGACAGACTATGGCTACACCTTC	CASSYSPPTSGTDYGYTF
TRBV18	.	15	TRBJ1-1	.	TGTGCCAGCTCCCTAAGCCGGGTTTTGGACACTGAAGCTTTCTTT	CASSLSRVLDTEAFF
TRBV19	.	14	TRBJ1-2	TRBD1	TGTGCCAGTAGAATCGACAGGGGGTCCTATGGCTACACCTTC	CASRIDRGSYGYTF
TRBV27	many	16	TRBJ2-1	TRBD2	TGTGCCAGCAGTTTCACCGGGACTAGCGGGTACAATGAGCAGTTCTTC	CASSFTGTSGYNEQFF
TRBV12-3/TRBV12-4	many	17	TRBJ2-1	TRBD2	TGTGCCAGAGGGGCTAGCGGGATCTCCCTACTGGGCAAGGAGCAGTTCTTC	CARGASGISLLGKEQFF
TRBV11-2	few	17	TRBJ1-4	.	TGTGCCAGCAGCTCCCACGCGGCGGCGACAACTAATGAAAAACTGTTTTTT	CASSSHAAATTNEKLFF
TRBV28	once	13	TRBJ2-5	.	TGTGCCAGCAGTTTTAACAGCGTAGAGACCCAGTACTTC	CASSFNSVETQYF
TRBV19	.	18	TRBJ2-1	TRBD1	TGTGCCAGTAGTTCAGGTCCCCTGACAGGGAGTTCCTACAATGGGCAGTTCTTC	CASSSGPLTGSSYNGQFF
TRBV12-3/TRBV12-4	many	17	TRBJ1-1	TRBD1	TGTGCCAGCAGTCCCTTTTGGACAGGGGCCTCGAACACTGAAGCTTTCTTT	CASSPFWTGASNTEAFF
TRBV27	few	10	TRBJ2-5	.	TGTGCCAGCGGTAAGGAGACCCAGTACTTC	CASGKETQYF
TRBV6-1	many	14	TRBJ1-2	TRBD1	TGTGCCAGCAGTGGGACAGGATTAGCCTATGGCTACACCTTC	CASSGTGLAYGYTF
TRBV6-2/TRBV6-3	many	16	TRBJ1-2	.	TGTGCCAGCAGTTACTCGACTCAGGTCTTTAAGTATGGCTACACCTTC	CASSYSTQVFKYGYTF
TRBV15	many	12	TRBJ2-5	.	TGTGCCACCAGCAGAGATCCACACTATAGGGACTTC	CATSRDPHYRDF
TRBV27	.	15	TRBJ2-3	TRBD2	TGTGCCAGCGACTTAACGGGAGGAAGCACAGATACGCAGTATTTT	CASDLTGGSTDTQYF
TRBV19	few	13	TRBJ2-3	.	TGTGCCAGTTCGAGGGAGTCCCCAGATACGCAGTATTTT	CASSRESPDTQYF
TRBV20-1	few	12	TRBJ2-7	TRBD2	TGCAGTGTATGGCGGGAGGTTGGAGAGCAGTACTTC	CSVWREVGEQYF
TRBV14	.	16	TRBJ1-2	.	TGTGCCAGCAGCCACCATTTAGGGGCGGCGAACTATGGCTACACCTTC	CASSHHLGAANYGYTF
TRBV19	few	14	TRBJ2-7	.	TGTGCCAGTAGTGCAACTGCGGAACGCTACGAGCAGTACTTC	CASSATAERYEQYF
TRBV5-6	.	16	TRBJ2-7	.	TGTGCCAGCAGCTTTTTCCCCTGGCAGGGTCCATACGAGCAGTACTTC	CASSFFPWQGPYEQYF
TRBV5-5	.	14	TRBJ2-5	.	TGTGCCAGCAGCTGGGACATATTCCAAGAGACCCAGTACTTC	CASSWDIFQETQYF
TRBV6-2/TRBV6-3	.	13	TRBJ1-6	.	TGTGCCAGCAACGGACAGTTGAATTCACCCCTCCACTTT	CASNGQLNSPLHF
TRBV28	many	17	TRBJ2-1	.	TGTGCCAGCAGTTTAAGTTATAGGATCGGGGGGCACGATGAGCAGTTCTTC	CASSLSYRIGGHDEQFF
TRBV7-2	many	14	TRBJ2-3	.	TGTGCCAGCAGCTTATATCGAGGACCAGATACGCAGTATTTT	CASSLYRGPDTQYF
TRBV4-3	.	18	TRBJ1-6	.	TGCGCCAGCAGCCAAGGTGAAGTTGATAGCTCCTATAATTCACCCCTCCACTTT	CASSQGEVDSSYNSPLHF
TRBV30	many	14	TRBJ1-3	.	TGTGCCTGGAGTGAGGCCGGGAGGGGAAACACCATATATTTT	CAWSEAGRGNTIYF
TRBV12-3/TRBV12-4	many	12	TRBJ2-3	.	TGTGCCAGCATCCTGAGCACAGATACGCAGTATTTT	CASILSTDTQYF
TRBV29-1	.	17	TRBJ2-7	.	TGCAGCGTTGAGGGAGCCGTTACCTCTCAGGGAACCTACGAGCAGTACTTC	CSVEGAVTSQGTYEQYF
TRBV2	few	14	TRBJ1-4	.	TGTGCCAGCAGCCCGGCTGCAACTAATGAAAAACTGTTTTTT	CASSPAATNEKLFF
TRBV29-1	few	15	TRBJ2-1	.	TGCAGCGTTGACAAGGCGACTGGGATAAACAATGAGCAGTTCTTC	CSVDKATGINNEQFF
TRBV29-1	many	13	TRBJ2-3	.	TGCAGCGTTGCAGGACGGCGGTCCGATACGCAGTATTTT	CSVAGRRSDTQYF